What follows are 24 T cell receptor beta chains derived from one specimen sequenced in a study of blood T cell repertoires in COVID-19. Repertoires were generated with immunoSEQ multiplex PCR, while TCRdb's copy carries only in-frame clones and drops some. The sample yields some 340,000 clones, roughly 80% seen once. Sequencing was performed on PBMCs or T cells enriched from blood (not recorded which). These receptors were collected from a woman aged 45-65 years who had recovered from COVID-19.

The chain uses TRBV15 and TRBJ1-2; no reliable D call. V lost 0 bases and J lost 8, with 13 bases in between. CDR1 and CDR2 from the germline V gene are LNHNV and YYDKDF (reference sequence). The CDR3 has 14 amino acids. CDR3: CATSRDGIPKGYTF. In nucleotides, the CDR3 is TGTGCCACCAGCAGAGACGGGATTCCCAAAGGCTACACCTTC. Complete variable domain (other parts from reference TRBV15 and TRBJ1-2): DAMVIQNPRYQVTQFGKPVTLSCSQTLNHNVMYWYQQKSSQAPKLLFHYYDKDFNNEADTPDNFQSRRPNTSFCFLDIRSPGLGDTAMYLCATSRDGIPKGYTFGSGTRLTVV.

This sequence joins TRBV7-2 and TRBJ2-1; TRBD1 aligns across 10 bases. This CDR3 spans 15 amino acids. Per germline, CDR1 SGHTA and CDR2 FQGNSA. V was pared by 4 bases and J by 3 bases, with 3 bases of the junction left unmatched. The CDR3 loop is CASSSGTGVYNEQFF. The CDR3 bases are TGTGCCAGCAGCTCCGGGACAGGGGTCTACAATGAGCAGTTCTTC.

The chain is built from TRBV7-9 and TRBJ1-6, with a weak D call TRBD1 (6 bases). Germline CDR1 reads SEHNR; CDR2 reads FQNEAQ (reference sequence). V lost 1 base and J 6 bases, leaving 16 bases between the germline ends. There are 17 residues in the CDR3. CDR3 sequence: CASSLDSVTGLNSPLHF. DNA of the CDR3: TGTGCCAGCAGCTTAGACTCCGTGACAGGCCTTAATTCACCCCTCCACTTT.

The rearrangement joins TRBV6-5 to TRBJ1-1; D is uncertain. Germline CDR1 and CDR2: MNHEY and SVGAGI. V was trimmed by 6 bases and J by 2 bases, leaving 10 bases between them. The CDR3 runs 13 residues. CDR3 nucleotides: TGTGCCAGCAGCGTTGACTCAAACACTGAAGCTTTCTTT. This encodes CASSVDSNTEAFF.

The chain is built from TRBV27 and TRBJ1-2, with D unclear. The ends were cut back, 11 bases at V and 3 bases at J, with 16 bases in the middle. The CDR3 runs 13 residues. Looked up from germline, CDR1 is MNHEY and CDR2 is SMNVEV (reference sequence). The CDR3 DNA reads TGTGCCTCCAAGCGGTCGTCGGACTATGGCTACACCTTC. Translated: CASKRSSDYGYTF.

The V gene is TRBV7-9, the J gene TRBJ2-1, with unresolved D. Germline CDR1 SEHNR, CDR2 FQNEAQ (reference sequence). This CDR3 contains 12 residues. V was clipped by 1 base and J by 5 bases, with 3 bases between them. The CDR3 reads CASSLGDNEQFF. CDR3 nucleotide sequence: TGTGCCAGCAGCTTAGGCGACAATGAGCAGTTCTTC.

V gene TRBV18 combines with J gene TRBJ1-3, with 8 bases identical to TRBD1. Germline CDR1 KGHSH, CDR2 LQKENI. This CDR3 is built from 15 residues. J was trimmed by 2 bases and V by 6 bases; bases with no gene match: 6. The CDR3 spells CASSTGQATGNTIYF. Here the CDR3 DNA reads TGTGCCAGCTCCACGGGACAGGCGACTGGAAACACCATATATTTT.

CDR3 in amino acids: CASRPPGQPNYGYTF. The CDR3 bases are TGTGCCAGCAGACCCCCGGGACAGCCTAACTATGGCTACACCTTC. The genes are TRBV6-5 and TRBJ1-2, with 7 bases identical to TRBD1. This CDR3 is built from 15 residues. Germline V CDR1 and CDR2: MNHEY, SVGAGI. V lost 6 bases, J lost 0 bases, and 7 bases stayed unmatched.

This chain links TRBV30 with TRBJ1-1, with a tentative D call TRBD1 (5 bases). CDR1 and CDR2 (germline): GTSNPN, SVGIG (reference sequence). Trimming removed 2 bases from V and 0 bases from J, with 7 bases in between. The CDR3 length is 13 residues. CDR3 region: CAWSLTVNTEAFF. The CDR3 DNA reads as TGTGCCTGGAGTCTGACAGTGAACACTGAAGCTTTCTTT.

This chain uses TRBV28 with TRBJ1-1; 12 positions match TRBD1. The CDR3 consists of 16 residues. CDR1 MDHEN and CDR2 SYDVKM come from the germline V gene. V trimming: 6 bases; J trimming: 1 base; junction bases outside the gene matches: 6. The CDR3 sequence: CASSPGTGGWNTEAFF. In DNA form, the CDR3 reads TGTGCCAGCAGCCCCGGGACAGGGGGCTGGAACACTGAAGCTTTCTTT.

The chain joins TRBV3-1 (or the pseudogene TRBV3-2) to TRBJ1-3; 7 nucleotides line up with TRBD1. The germline gives CDR1 LGHDT, CDR2 YNNKEL (reference sequence). CDR3 length: 13 residues. V shed 8 bases and J 3 bases; nucleotides not matched to a gene: 4. CDR3 bases: TGTGCCAGCCAACAGGGGCTTGGAAACACCATATATTTT. It translates to CASQQGLGNTIYF.

The chain combines TRBV30 with TRBJ2-7; D unresolved. Trimming took off 2 bases at V and 9 bases at J, with 20 bases between the two ends. This CDR3 is 14 amino acids long. Germline loops: CDR1 GTSNPN, CDR2 SVGIG (reference sequence). The CDR3 nucleotides read TGTGCCTGGAGTCCGAGACAACGGAAGTATGGGCAGTACTTC. Translated: CAWSPRQRKYGQYF.

Here the CDR3 DNA reads TGTGCCAGCAGCCCCGACGGGTTCGGGAGTTATGGCTACACCTTC. It specifies CASSPDGFGSYGYTF. This sequence joins TRBV7-2 and TRBJ1-2, with D uncertain. The CDR3 sequence is 15 residues long. V lost 5 bases, J lost 5 bases, and 18 bases lay in between. Per germline, CDR1 SGHTA and CDR2 FQGNSA.

This chain joins TRBV7-2 and TRBJ1-2; D unresolved. Deletions cut 4 bases from V and 8 bases from J, with 17 bases between. Germline CDR1 is SGHTA and CDR2 is FQGNSA. The length of the CDR3 is 14 residues. CDR3 region: CASSSSGYLSGYTF. CDR3 nucleotide sequence: TGTGCCAGCAGCTCCTCCGGGTATTTAAGCGGCTACACCTTC.

V usage is TRBV7-9 and J usage is TRBJ1-1; possibly TRBD1 for D (6 bases). V was clipped by 5 bases and J by 0 bases, with 16 bases between them. This CDR3 is 16 amino acids long. Germline lookup yields CDR1 SEHNR and CDR2 FQNEAQ (reference sequence). CDR3: CASSPGQGFLNTEAFF. Written as DNA, the CDR3 is TGTGCCAGCAGCCCCGGGCAGGGGTTCCTGAACACTGAAGCTTTCTTT.

This chain joins TRBV6-5 and TRBJ2-7; D ambiguous. The CDR3 has 13 residues. Trimming left V 6 bases short and J 3 bases short, with 12 bases between. Germline assignment: CDR1 MNHEY and CDR2 SVGAGI. The CDR3 is CASSSKTFYEQYF. CDR3 coding DNA: TGTGCCAGCAGCAGCAAGACTTTCTACGAGCAGTACTTC.

Many counts were recorded for this clone. The rearrangement joins TRBV27 to TRBJ2-7; D is possibly TRBD1 (5 bases). CDR1 is MNHEY, CDR2 SMNVEV, per germline (reference sequence). Trimming took off 3 bases at V and 2 bases at J, with 8 bases between the two ends. The CDR3 is 13 residues long. This CDR3 reads CASSLGQTYEQYF. The CDR3 nucleotides read TGTGCCAGCAGTTTGGGGCAAACCTACGAGCAGTACTTC.

The V call is TRBV19, the J call TRBJ2-5; perhaps TRBD1 as D (5 bases). V lost 4 bases to trimming and J lost 5 bases, with 14 bases between them. From germline, CDR1 is LNHDA and CDR2 SQIVND (reference sequence). The CDR3 length is 14 residues. This CDR3 reads CASSRTGRWETQYF. The CDR3 DNA follows: TGTGCCAGTAGTAGAACAGGACGTTGGGAGACCCAGTACTTC.

This clone is a singleton in its sample. This chain links TRBV7-2 with TRBJ1-5; D remains ambiguous. V was cut by 0 bases and J by 5 bases, with 14 bases left in between. The CDR3 loop spans 16 amino acids. Per the germline V gene, CDR1 is SGHTA and CDR2 is FQGNSA. CDR3 bases: TGTGCCAGCAGCTTAGCGGCAACAGCCACGCATCAGCCCCAGCATTTT. Translating it yields CASSLAATATHQPQHF.

The rearrangement joins TRBV7-2 to TRBJ2-3; D possibly corresponds to TRBD2 (6 bases). V shed 5 bases and J shed 4 bases, with 13 bases lying between them. Germline V gene sequence: CDR1 SGHTA, CDR2 FQGNSA. CDR3 size: 14 residues. The CDR3 region has the DNA TGTGCCAGCAGCCCGGGACTGTCGGCAGATACGCAGTATTTT. Translated, it gives CASSPGLSADTQYF.

This chain joins TRBV3-1 (or the pseudogene TRBV3-2) and TRBJ1-1, with unresolved D. Germline V gives CDR1 LGHDT, CDR2 YNNKEL (reference sequence). V lost 1 base to trimming and J lost 2 bases, with 11 bases between them. This CDR3 comprises 15 residues. This chain's CDR3 is CASSQGLTINTEAFF. CDR3 DNA sequence: TGTGCCAGCAGCCAAGGTCTCACAATTAACACTGAAGCTTTCTTT.

In DNA form, the CDR3 reads TGTGCCAGCAGCTTGTACGGACAGCCGAACACTGAAGCTTTCTTT. This codes for CASSLYGQPNTEAFF. This sequence joins TRBV5-6 and TRBJ1-1; tentative D call: TRBD1 (6 bases). In germline, CDR1 is SGHDT, CDR2 YYEEEE. Trimming pared 1 base from V and 1 base from J, leaving 11 bases between. The length of the CDR3 is 15 residues. The entire variable domain, with the rest obtained from reference TRBV5-6 and TRBJ1-1, is as follows: DAGVTQSPTHLIKTRGQQVTLRCSPKSGHDTVSWYQQALGQGPQFIFQYYEEEERQRGNFPDRFSGHQFPNYSSELNVNALLLGDSALYLCASSLYGQPNTEAFFGQGTRLTVV.

The gene calls are TRBV19 and TRBJ2-2; tentatively, D is TRBD1 (6 bases). The CDR3 covers 14 residues. From germline, CDR1 is LNHDA and CDR2 SQIVND (reference sequence). Deletions cut 1 base from V and 7 bases from J, with 10 bases between. The CDR3 DNA follows: TGTGCCAGTAGTATAGTGGGGGCTGGCGGGGAGCTGTTTTTT. It encodes CASSIVGAGGELFF.

The CDR3 protein is CARSFMGPYYGYTF. The CDR3 DNA is TGTGCCAGAAGCTTTATGGGCCCGTACTATGGCTACACCTTC. The J gene is TRBJ1-2, the V gene TRBV5-3; D not certain. TRBV5-3 belongs to the ORF category, with a function that is uncertain. The CDR3 is 14 residues long. The ends were cut back, 2 bases at V and 3 bases at J, with 11 bases in the middle.